The 5 T cell receptor beta chains given below trace back to one sample, sequenced in a study of T cell responses to AZD1222 COVID-19 vaccine. The table came from immunoSEQ multiplex PCR; TCRdb's copy has only in-frame clones and leaves some out. This table has under 150,000 clones, roughly 92% appearing once. The sequences come from peripheral blood, collected 28 days after the second AZD1222 dose. These TCRs come from an adult who received the AZD1222 COVID-19 vaccine.

This sequence joins TRBV14 and TRBJ1-2; D may be TRBD1 (6 bases). The CDR3 loop spans 15 amino acids. Looked up from germline, CDR1 is SGHDN and CDR2 is FVKESK. Trimming pared 4 bases from V and 4 bases from J, leaving 16 bases between. CDR3 sequence (DNA): TGTGCCAGCAGCCTTGGGACAACTTTCGTCTATGGCTACACCTTC. It translates to CASSLGTTFVYGYTF.

The chain couples TRBV27 to TRBJ2-2, with 9 bases matching TRBD1. J was trimmed by 5 bases and V by 4 bases; bases with no gene match: 2. Germline V CDR1 and CDR2: MNHEY, SMNVEV (reference sequence). The CDR3 sequence is 14 residues long. Here the CDR3 reads CASSYRGRTGELFF. The CDR3 DNA sequence: TGTGCCAGCAGTTACAGGGGGCGGACCGGGGAGCTGTTTTTT.

This sequence joins TRBV6-2 or TRBV6-3 and TRBJ2-7; the match to TRBD2 covers 7 bases. The CDR3 runs to 14 residues. The V gene end was trimmed by 4 bases and the J gene end by 2 bases; junction bases not matched to a gene: 5. Germline CDR1 and CDR2: MNHEY and SVGEGT. The CDR3 DNA reads as TGTGCCAGCAGTTCACGCGGGGGAACCTACGAGCAGTACTTC. This sequence encodes CASSSRGGTYEQYF.

V gene TRBV2 combines with J gene TRBJ1-2, with 8 bases matching TRBD1. V was pared by 4 bases and J by 4 bases, with 5 bases of the junction left unmatched. This CDR3 spans 14 amino acids. Germline CDR1 reads SNHLY; CDR2 reads FYNNEI. CDR3: CASSARTGLYGYTF. In DNA, the CDR3 is TGTGCCAGCAGTGCCCGGACAGGGCTCTATGGCTACACCTTC.

The chain joins TRBV6-2 or TRBV6-3 to TRBJ1-1; no clear D gene. V was clipped by 2 bases and J by 3 bases, with 7 bases between them. The CDR3 covers 13 residues. Germline V gives CDR1 MNHEY, CDR2 SVGEGT. CDR3 sequence (DNA): TGTGCCAGCAGTTACGTACAAGACACTGAAGCTTTCTTT. This codes for CASSYVQDTEAFF.